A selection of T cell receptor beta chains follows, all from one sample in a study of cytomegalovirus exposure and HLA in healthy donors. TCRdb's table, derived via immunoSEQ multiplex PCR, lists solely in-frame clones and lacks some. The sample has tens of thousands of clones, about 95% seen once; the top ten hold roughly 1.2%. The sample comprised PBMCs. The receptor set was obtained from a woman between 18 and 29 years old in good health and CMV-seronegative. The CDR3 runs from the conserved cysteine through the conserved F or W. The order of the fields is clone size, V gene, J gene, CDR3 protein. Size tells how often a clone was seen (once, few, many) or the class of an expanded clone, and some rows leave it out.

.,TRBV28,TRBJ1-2,CASSLRLERYTF
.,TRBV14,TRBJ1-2,CASSQGRTGGGYTF
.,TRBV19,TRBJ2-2,CASSIGLAGGPAGELFF
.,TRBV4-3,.,CASSQEPGRGAYEQYF
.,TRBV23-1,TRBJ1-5,CASSQEGKGGDSNQPQHF
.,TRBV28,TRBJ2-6,CASRLTSGANVLTF
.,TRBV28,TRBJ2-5,CASTEGPQGWEETQYF
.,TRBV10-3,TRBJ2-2,CAISESGGPGTGELFF
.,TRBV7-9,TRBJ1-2,CASSSISHRGRYGYTF
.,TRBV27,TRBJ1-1,CASSSRGVGTEAFF
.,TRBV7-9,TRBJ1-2,CASSAHRTGFVDYGYTF
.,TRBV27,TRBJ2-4,CASQNRAAKNIQYF
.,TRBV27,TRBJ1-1,CASSFTGGRTEAFF
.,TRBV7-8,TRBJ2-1,CASSSRRRHNEQFF
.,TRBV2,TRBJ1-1,CASRRQGLNTEAFF
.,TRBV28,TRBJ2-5,CASSLGRGPPGEAQYF
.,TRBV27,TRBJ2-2,CASSSFPRFAGELFF
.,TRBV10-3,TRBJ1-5,CAISESGGGNQPQHF
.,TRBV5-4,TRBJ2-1,CASSTPGQGDNEQFF
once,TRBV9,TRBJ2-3,CASSGGTARGTDTQYF
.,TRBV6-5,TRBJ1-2,CASSYRGGGDGYTF
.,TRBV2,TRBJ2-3,CASSERWQGSDTQYF
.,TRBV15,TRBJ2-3,CATSRTGLASSTDTQYF
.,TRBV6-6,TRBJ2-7,CASSRGRAGDPYEQYF
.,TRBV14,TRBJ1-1,CASSQDWGEGRTEAFF
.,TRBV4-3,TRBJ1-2,CASSQDSGRVYGYTF
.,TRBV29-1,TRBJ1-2,CSVEDGRNYGYTF
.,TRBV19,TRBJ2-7,CASSPGLAGAYEQYF
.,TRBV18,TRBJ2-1,CASSPGAQANNEQFF
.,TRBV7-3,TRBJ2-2,CASSRMTRGTGELFF
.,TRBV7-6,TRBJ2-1,CASSLVSGGGYNEQFF
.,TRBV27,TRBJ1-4,CASGTEGEKLFF
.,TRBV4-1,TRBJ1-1,CASSQVGHRGEAFF
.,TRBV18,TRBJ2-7,CASSPATREQYF
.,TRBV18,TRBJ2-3,CASSPREVADTQYF
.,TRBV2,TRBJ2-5,CASSDQQYQETQYF
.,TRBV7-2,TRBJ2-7,CASSLWTSGGYEQYF
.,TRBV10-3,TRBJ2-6,CAITPTGNSGANVLTF
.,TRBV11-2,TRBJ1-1,CASSFAPLKGTEAFF
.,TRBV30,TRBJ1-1,CAWRGKQGTGEAFF
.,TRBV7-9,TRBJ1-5,CASSLSAPGQPQHF
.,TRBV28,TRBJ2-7,CASSSQVPNEQYF
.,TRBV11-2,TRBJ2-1,CASSPAGGGGDEQFF
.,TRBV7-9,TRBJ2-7,CASSHGGGEQYF